This T cell receptor beta chain was captured by sequencing in a study of blood T cell repertoires in COVID-19. At the level of the study: Sources were T cells, B-cell-depleted T cells, or PBMCs; the material itself was cDNA or gDNA.

This clone was seen a handful of times. Cohorts were based on clinical histories the participants reported. Cohort 3 recovery required two negative PCRs, clearance, or symptom resolution. Method: immunoSEQ multiplex PCR; TCRdb's copy keeps in-frame clones and lacks some. Counted here are 180,000 or so clones, over 70% occurring once; the ten biggest clones make up roughly 9.6%. V lost 4 bases, J lost 0 bases, and 8 bases lay in between. Germline values: CDR1 SGHTA, CDR2 FQGTGA. The CDR3 covers 14 residues. The V and J genes are TRBV7-3 and TRBJ2-3; TRBD2 might be the D (6 bases). The sequence was collected from a man aged 50-60 years who had recovered from COVID-19. Material: PBMCs or T cells enriched from blood (not recorded which). The CDR3 is CASSSGLSTDTQYF. The CDR3 DNA is TGTGCCAGCAGCTCGGGACTTAGCACAGATACGCAGTATTTT.